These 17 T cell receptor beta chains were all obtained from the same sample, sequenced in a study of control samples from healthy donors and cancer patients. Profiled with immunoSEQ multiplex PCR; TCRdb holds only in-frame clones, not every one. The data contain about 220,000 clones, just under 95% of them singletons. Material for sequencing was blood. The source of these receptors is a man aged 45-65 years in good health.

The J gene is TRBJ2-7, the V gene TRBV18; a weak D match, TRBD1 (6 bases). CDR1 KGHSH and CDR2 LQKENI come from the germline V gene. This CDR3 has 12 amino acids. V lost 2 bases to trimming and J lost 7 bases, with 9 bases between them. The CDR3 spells CASSPNTGEQYF. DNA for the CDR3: TGTGCCAGCTCACCAAATACAGGGGAGCAGTACTTC.

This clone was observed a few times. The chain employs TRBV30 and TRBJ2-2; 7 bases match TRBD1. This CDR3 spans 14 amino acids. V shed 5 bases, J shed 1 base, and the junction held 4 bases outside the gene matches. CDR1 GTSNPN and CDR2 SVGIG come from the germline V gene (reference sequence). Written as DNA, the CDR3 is TGTGCCTGGGGCCGGGACAGGAACACCGGGGAGCTGTTTTTT. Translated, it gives CAWGRDRNTGELFF.

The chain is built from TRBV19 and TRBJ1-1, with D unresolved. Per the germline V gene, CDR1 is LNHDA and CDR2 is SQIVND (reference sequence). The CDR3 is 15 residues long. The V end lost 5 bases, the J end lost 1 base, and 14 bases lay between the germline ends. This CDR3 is CASSARPRGNTEAFF. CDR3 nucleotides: TGTGCCAGTAGTGCCCGACCGAGAGGGAACACTGAAGCTTTCTTT.

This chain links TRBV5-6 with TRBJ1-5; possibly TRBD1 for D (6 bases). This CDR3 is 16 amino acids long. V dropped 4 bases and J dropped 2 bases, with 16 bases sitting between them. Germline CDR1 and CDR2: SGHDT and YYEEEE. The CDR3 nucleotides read TGTGCCAGCAGCATGGGGGCCGGGGGGGGCAATCAGCCCCAGCATTTT. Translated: CASSMGAGGGNQPQHF.

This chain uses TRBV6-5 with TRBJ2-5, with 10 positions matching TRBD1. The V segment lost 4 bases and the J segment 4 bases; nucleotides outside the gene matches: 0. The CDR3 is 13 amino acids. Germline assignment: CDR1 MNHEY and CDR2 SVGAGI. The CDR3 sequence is CASSWTGGETQYF. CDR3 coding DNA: TGTGCCAGCAGTTGGACAGGGGGAGAGACCCAGTACTTC.

The CDR3 sequence: CASSPRGVTEAFF. The DNA for the CDR3 is TGTGCCAGCTCACCCAGGGGGGTAACTGAAGCTTTCTTT. The V gene is TRBV18, the J gene TRBJ1-1, with 7 bases that match TRBD1. The CDR3 is 13 amino acids. The germline V gene has CDR1 KGHSH and CDR2 LQKENI. Germline trimming cut 3 bases from V and 5 bases from J; bases unmatched to any gene: 3. The full variable domain, rest sourced from reference TRBV18 and TRBJ1-1, is NAGVMQNPRHLVRRRGQEARLRCSPMKGHSHVYWYRQLPEEGLKFMVYLQKENIIDESGMPKERFSAEFPKEGPSILRIQQVVRGDSAAYFCASSPRGVTEAFFGQGTRLTVV.

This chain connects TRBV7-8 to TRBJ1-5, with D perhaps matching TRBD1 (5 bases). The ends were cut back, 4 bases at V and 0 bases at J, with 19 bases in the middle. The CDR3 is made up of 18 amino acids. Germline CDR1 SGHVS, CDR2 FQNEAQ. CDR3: CASSSLSMGQYSNQPQHF. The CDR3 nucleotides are TGTGCCAGCAGCTCCCTTAGTATGGGGCAGTATAGCAATCAGCCCCAGCATTTT.

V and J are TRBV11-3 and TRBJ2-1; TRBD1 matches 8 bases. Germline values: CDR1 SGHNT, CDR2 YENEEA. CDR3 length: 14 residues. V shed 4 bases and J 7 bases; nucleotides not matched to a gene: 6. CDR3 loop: CASSYRGAKNEQFF. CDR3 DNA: TGTGCCAGCAGCTACAGGGGGGCCAAGAATGAGCAGTTCTTC. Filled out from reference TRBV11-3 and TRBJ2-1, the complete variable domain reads EAGVVQSPRYKIIEKKQPVAFWCNPISGHNTLYWYLQNLGQGPELLIRYENEEAVDDSQLPKDRFSAERLKGVDSTLKIQPAELGDSAVYLCASSYRGAKNEQFFGPGTRLTVL.

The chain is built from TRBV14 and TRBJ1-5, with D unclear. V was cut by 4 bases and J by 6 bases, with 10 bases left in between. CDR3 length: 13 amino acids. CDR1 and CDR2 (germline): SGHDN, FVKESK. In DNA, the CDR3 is TGTGCCAGCAGCCCCTCGGGGTCTCAGCCCCAGCATTTT. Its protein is CASSPSGSQPQHF. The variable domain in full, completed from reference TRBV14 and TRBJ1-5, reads EAGVTQFPSHSVIEKGQTVTLRCDPISGHDNLYWYRRVMGKEIKFLLHFVKESKQDESGMPNNRFLAERTGGTYSTLKVQPAELEDSGVYFCASSPSGSQPQHFGDGTRLSIL.

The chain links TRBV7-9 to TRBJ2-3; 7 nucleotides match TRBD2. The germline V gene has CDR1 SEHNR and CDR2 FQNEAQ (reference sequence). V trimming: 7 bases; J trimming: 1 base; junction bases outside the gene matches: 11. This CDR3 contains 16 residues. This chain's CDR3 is CASTGMGGGGTDTQYF. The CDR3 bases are TGTGCCAGCACCGGCATGGGGGGGGGTGGCACAGATACGCAGTATTTT.

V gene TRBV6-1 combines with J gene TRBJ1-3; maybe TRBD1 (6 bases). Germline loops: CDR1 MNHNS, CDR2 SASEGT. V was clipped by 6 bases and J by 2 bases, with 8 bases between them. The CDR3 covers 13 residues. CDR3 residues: CASSSGAGNTIYF. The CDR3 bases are TGTGCCAGCAGCTCAGGGGCTGGAAACACCATATATTTT.

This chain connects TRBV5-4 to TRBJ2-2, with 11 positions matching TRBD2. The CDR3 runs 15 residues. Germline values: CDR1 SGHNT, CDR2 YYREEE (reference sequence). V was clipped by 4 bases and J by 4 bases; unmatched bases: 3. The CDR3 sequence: CASSPTSGSTGELFF. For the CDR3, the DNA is TGTGCCAGCAGCCCTACTAGCGGGAGCACCGGGGAGCTGTTTTTT.

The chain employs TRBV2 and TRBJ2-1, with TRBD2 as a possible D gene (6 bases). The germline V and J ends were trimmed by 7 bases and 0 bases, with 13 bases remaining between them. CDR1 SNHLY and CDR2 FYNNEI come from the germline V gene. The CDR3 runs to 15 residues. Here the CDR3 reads CASNSGLYSYNEQFF. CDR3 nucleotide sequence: TGTGCCAGCAACTCGGGACTTTACTCCTACAATGAGCAGTTCTTC.

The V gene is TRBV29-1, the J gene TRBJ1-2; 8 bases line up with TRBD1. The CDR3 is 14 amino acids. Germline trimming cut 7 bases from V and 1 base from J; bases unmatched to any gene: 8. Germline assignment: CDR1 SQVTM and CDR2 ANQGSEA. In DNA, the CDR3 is TGCAGCGCTACTAGAGACAGGGGTAACTATGGCTACACCTTC. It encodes CSATRDRGNYGYTF.

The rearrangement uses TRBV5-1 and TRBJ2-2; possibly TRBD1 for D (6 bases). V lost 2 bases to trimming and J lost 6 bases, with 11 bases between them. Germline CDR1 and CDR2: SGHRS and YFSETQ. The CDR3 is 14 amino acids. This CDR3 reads CASSFGGSAGELFF. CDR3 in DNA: TGCGCCAGCAGCTTTGGGGGCTCCGCCGGGGAGCTGTTTTTT.

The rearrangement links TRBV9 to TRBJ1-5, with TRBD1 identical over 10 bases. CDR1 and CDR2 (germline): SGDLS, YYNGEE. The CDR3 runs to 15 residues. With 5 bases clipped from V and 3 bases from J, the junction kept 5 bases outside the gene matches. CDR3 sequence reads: CASRRGTGDNQPQHF. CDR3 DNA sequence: TGTGCCAGCAGACGGGGGACAGGGGACAATCAGCCCCAGCATTTT.

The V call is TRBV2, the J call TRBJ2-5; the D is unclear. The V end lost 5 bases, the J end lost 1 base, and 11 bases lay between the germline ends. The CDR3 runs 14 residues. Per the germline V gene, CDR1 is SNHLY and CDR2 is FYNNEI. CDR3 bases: TGTGCCAGCAGTCACGTGAGTTCCCAAGAGACCCAGTACTTC. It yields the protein CASSHVSSQETQYF.